Sequencing of this TCR beta chain was carried out in a study of identical twins. TCRdb ran MiXCR on the 5' RACE reads and lists one entry per CDR3 protein. Of 500,000 or so distinct CDR3 sequences in the sample, roughly a fifth were seen once. This clonotype came up a few times. The V gene end was trimmed by 1 base and the J gene end by 6 bases; junction bases not matched to a gene: 8. This CDR3 has 17 amino acids. Germline V gene data show CDR1 as MNHEY and CDR2 as SMNVEV (reference sequence). These same data were also listed under a study on T cells expressing NK-cell markers. That report adds: Sequencing of TCR beta repertoires drew on sorted CD3+CD56+NKG2C+, CD3+CD56+NKG2C- and CD3+CD56-NKG2C+ T cells. Dominant NKG2C+ clonotype frequencies of roughly 1.0-7.5% of CD8+ T cells were measured in about six donors.

The sequence was obtained from a woman aged 18-29 years in good health. V and J are TRBV27 and TRBJ2-2; the match to TRBD2 covers 10 bases. Sequenced input: CD4+ T cells sorted from blood. The CDR3 here is CASSLFFTSGIPGELFF. CDR3 nucleotide sequence: TGTGCCAGCAGTTTATTTTTCACTAGCGGGATCCCCGGGGAGCTGTTTTTT.